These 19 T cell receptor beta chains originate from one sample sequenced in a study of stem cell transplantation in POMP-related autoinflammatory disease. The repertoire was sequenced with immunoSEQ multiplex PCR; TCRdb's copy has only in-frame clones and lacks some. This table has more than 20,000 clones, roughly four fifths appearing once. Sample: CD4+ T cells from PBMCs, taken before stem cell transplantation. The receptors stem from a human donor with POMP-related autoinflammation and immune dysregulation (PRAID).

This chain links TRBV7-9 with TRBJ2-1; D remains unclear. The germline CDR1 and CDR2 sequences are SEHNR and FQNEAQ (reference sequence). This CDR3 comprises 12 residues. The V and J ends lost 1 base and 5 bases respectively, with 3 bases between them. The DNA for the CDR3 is TGTGCCAGCAGCTTAGTAGACAATGAGCAGTTCTTC. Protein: CASSLVDNEQFF.

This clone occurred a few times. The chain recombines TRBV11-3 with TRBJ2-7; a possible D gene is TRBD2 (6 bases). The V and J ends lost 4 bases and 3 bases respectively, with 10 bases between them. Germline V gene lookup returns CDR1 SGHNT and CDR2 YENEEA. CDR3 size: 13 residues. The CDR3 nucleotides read TGTGCCAGCAGCTGGGGACTTAACTACGAGCAGTACTTC. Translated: CASSWGLNYEQYF.

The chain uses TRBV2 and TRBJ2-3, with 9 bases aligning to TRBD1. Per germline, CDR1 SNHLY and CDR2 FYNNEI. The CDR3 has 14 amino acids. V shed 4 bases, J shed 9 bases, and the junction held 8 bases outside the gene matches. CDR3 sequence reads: CASSGTGEGVTQYF. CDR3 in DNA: TGTGCCAGCAGTGGGACAGGGGAAGGAGTGACGCAGTATTTT.

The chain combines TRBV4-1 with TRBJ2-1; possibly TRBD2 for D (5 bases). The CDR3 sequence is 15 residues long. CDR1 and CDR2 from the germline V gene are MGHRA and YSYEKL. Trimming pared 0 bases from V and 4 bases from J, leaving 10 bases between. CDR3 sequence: CASSQEGREYNEQFF. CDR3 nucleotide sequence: TGCGCCAGCAGCCAAGAGGGGAGAGAGTACAATGAGCAGTTCTTC.

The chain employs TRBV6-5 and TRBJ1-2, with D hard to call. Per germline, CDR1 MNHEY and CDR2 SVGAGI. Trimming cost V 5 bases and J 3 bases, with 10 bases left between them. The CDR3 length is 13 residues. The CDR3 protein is CASSPTYYYGYTF. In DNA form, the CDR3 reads TGTGCCAGCAGTCCGACGTATTACTATGGCTACACCTTC.

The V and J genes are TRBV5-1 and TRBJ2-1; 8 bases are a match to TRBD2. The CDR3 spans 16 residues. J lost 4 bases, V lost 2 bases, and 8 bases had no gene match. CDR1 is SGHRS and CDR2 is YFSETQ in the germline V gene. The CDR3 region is CASSFLTSGGYNEQFF. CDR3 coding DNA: TGCGCCAGCAGCTTCTTAACTAGCGGAGGGTACAATGAGCAGTTCTTC.

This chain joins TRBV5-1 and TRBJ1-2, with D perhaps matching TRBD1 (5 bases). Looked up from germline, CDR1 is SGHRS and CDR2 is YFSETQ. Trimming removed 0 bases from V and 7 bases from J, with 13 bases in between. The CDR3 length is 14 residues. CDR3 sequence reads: CASSLASPGGGYTF. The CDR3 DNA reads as TGCGCCAGCAGCTTGGCCTCCCCTGGGGGTGGCTACACCTTC.

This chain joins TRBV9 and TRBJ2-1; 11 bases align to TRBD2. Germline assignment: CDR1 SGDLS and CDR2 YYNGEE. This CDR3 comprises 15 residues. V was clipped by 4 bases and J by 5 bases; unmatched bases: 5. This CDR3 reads CASSLSGGAHNEQFF. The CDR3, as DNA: TGTGCCAGCAGCCTTAGCGGGGGGGCTCACAATGAGCAGTTCTTC.

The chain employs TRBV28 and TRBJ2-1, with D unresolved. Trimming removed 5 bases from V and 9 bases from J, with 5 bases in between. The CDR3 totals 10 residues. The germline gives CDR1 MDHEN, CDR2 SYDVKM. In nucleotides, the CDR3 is TGTGCCAGCAGTAGTTCTGAGCAGTTCTTC. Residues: CASSSSEQFF.

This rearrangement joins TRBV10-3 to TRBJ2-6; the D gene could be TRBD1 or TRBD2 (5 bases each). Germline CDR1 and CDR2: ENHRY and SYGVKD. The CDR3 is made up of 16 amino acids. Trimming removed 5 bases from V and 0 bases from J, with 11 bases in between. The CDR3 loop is CAISPRDLSGANVLTF. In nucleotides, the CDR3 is TGTGCCATCAGTCCCCGGGACCTCTCTGGGGCCAACGTCCTGACTTTC.

The CDR3 loop is CASSLAVSGTSYEQYF. The CDR3 DNA reads as TGCGCCAGCAGCTTGGCCGTCTCTGGGACCTCCTACGAGCAGTACTTC. V is TRBV5-1 and J is TRBJ2-7; possibly TRBD1 or TRBD2 for D (5 bases each). Per the germline V gene, CDR1 is SGHRS and CDR2 is YFSETQ. CDR3 size: 16 residues. With 0 bases removed from V and 0 bases from J, the gap between germline ends came to 13 bases.

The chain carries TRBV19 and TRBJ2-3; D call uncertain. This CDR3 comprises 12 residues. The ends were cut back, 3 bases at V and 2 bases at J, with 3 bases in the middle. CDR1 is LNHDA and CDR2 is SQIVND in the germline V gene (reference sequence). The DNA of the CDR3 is TGTGCCAGTAGTATGACCACAGATACGCAGTATTTT. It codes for CASSMTTDTQYF.

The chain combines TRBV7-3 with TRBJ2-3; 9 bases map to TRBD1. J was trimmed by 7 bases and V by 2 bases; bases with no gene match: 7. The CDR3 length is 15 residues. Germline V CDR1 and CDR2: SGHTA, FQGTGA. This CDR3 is CASSLEGTGLNTQYF. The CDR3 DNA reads TGTGCCAGCAGCTTAGAAGGGACAGGGCTTAATACGCAGTATTTT. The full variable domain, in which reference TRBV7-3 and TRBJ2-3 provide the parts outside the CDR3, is GAGVSQTPSNKVTEKGKYVELRCDPISGHTALYWYRQSLGQGPEFLIYFQGTGAADDSGLPNDRFFAVRPEGSVSTLKIQRTERGDSAVYLCASSLEGTGLNTQYFGPGTRLTVL.

The CDR3 spells CASSLPTGSEEKLFF. CDR3 nucleotides: TGTGCCAGCAGTTTGCCCACAGGGAGCGAAGAAAAACTGTTTTTT. The rearrangement links TRBV27 to TRBJ1-4; TRBD1 might be the D (6 bases). The CDR3 length is 15 residues. Trimming shortened V by 3 bases and J by 8 bases, and 16 bases separated the two germline ends. Germline V gene sequence: CDR1 MNHEY, CDR2 SMNVEV (reference sequence).

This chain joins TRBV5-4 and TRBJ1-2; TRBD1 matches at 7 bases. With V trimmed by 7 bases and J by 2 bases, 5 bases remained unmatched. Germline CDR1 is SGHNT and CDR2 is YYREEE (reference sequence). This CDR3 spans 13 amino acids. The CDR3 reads CASGDSLNYGYTF. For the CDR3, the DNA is TGTGCCAGCGGGGACAGCCTAAACTATGGCTACACCTTC.

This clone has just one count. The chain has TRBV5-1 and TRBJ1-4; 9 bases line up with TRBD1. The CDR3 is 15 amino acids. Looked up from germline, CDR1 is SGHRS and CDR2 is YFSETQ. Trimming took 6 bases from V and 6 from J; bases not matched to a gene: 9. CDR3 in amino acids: CASTTTGGAYEKLFF. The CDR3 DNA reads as TGCGCCAGCACCACTACAGGGGGCGCCTATGAAAAACTGTTTTTT. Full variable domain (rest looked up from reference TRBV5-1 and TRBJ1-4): KAGVTQTPRYLIKTRGQQVTLSCSPISGHRSVSWYQQTPGQGLQFLFEYFSETQRNKGNFPGRFSGRQFSNSRSEMNVSTLELGDSALYLCASTTTGGAYEKLFFGSGTQLSVL.

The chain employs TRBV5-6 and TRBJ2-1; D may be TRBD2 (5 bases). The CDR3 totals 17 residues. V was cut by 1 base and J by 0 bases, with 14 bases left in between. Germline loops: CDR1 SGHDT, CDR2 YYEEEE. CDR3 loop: CASSLRWRAGSYNEQFF. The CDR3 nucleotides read TGTGCCAGCAGCTTGAGGTGGCGGGCGGGCTCCTACAATGAGCAGTTCTTC.

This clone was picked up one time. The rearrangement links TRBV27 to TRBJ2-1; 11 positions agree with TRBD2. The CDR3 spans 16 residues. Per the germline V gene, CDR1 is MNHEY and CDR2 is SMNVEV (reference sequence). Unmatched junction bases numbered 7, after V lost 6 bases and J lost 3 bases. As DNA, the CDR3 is TGTGCCAGCAGGGGGCTAGCGGGAGGAGGCTACAATGAGCAGTTCTTC. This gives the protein CASRGLAGGGYNEQFF.

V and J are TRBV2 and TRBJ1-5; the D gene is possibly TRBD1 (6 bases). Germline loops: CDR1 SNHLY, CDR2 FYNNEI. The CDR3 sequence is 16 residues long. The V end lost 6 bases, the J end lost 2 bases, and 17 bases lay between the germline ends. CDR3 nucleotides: TGTGCCAGCAGGCGGCGGGCGGCAGGGGGCAATCAGCCCCAGCATTTT. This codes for CASRRRAAGGNQPQHF.